The rows below give T cell receptor beta chains drawn from one sample of a study of CD8 T cells in ankylosing spondylitis. TCRdb passed the 5' RACE reads through MiXCR, listing each CDR3 protein once. The repertoire has fewer than 400,000 distinct CDR3 sequences, about a fifth of them found once; the top ten carry 15% to 20%. The sample was blood, either unsorted or a sorted T cell fraction (not recorded which). The source of these receptors is a male donor with ankylosing spondylitis. Both conserved end residues are part of each CDR3. A D gene is named only where the DNA matches it firmly. A clone size is listed for some rows: how often the clone was seen (once, few, many), or a class if it is expanded.

v_gene: TRBV5-1; abundance: few; j_gene: TRBJ2-3; d_gene: TRBD2; CDR3nt: TGCGCCAGCAGCTTGAAGGGAGGGCTCGTGGGAAGCACAGATACGCAGTATTTT; CDR3aa: CASSLKGGLVGSTDTQYF
v_gene: TRBV5-8; abundance: once; j_gene: TRBJ2-1; d_gene: .; CDR3nt: TGTGCCAGCAGCTTAAGGAATTTGGATGAGCAGTTCTTC; CDR3aa: CASSLRNLDEQFF
v_gene: TRBV11-1; abundance: few; j_gene: TRBJ2-7; d_gene: .; CDR3nt: TGTGCCAGCAGCTTACCCCCCGGGACGAGTAGTAGGAAGCAGTACTTC; CDR3aa: CASSLPPGTSSRKQYF
v_gene: TRBV19; abundance: .; j_gene: TRBJ1-1; d_gene: .; CDR3nt: TGTGCCAGTAGAGGGGCGGGGGGCACTGAAGCTTTCTTT; CDR3aa: CASRGAGGTEAFF
v_gene: TRBV18; abundance: few; j_gene: TRBJ2-5; d_gene: .; CDR3nt: TGTGCCAGCTCACCAGCAGCTCACGAGACCCAGTACTTC; CDR3aa: CASSPAAHETQYF
v_gene: TRBV18; abundance: few; j_gene: TRBJ1-3; d_gene: .; CDR3nt: TGTGCCAGCTCACCACCTGTGGGATCTGGAAACACCATATATTTT; CDR3aa: CASSPPVGSGNTIYF
v_gene: TRBV4-3; abundance: once; j_gene: TRBJ2-3; d_gene: .; CDR3nt: TGCGCCAGCAGTCCAAGTAATCGGCCCACAGATACGCAGTATTTT; CDR3aa: CASSPSNRPTDTQYF
v_gene: TRBV4-2; abundance: .; j_gene: TRBJ1-1; d_gene: TRBD1; CDR3nt: TGTGCCAGCAGCCAAGGGGACAGGTCCTCGAACACTGAAGCTTTCTTT; CDR3aa: CASSQGDRSSNTEAFF
v_gene: TRBV14; abundance: .; j_gene: TRBJ2-2; d_gene: .; CDR3nt: TGTGCCAGCAGCCAAGTGAGAACCGGGGAGCTGTTTTTT; CDR3aa: CASSQVRTGELFF
v_gene: TRBV5-1; abundance: many; j_gene: TRBJ2-1; d_gene: TRBD1; CDR3nt: TGCGCCAGCAGCTTCGGGACAGTCAACAATGAGCAGTTCTTC; CDR3aa: CASSFGTVNNEQFF
v_gene: TRBV10-3; abundance: .; j_gene: TRBJ2-3; d_gene: TRBD1; CDR3nt: TGTGCCATCAGTGAGCGACAGGGGAGCACAGATACGCAGTATTTT; CDR3aa: CAISERQGSTDTQYF
v_gene: TRBV29-1; abundance: many; j_gene: TRBJ2-5; d_gene: .; CDR3nt: TGCAGCGTTGAAGAACATCTTCGGGCCGGTGAGACCCAGTACTTC; CDR3aa: CSVEEHLRAGETQYF
v_gene: TRBV14; abundance: .; j_gene: TRBJ2-1; d_gene: .; CDR3nt: TGTGCCAGCAGCCAGGGTGGGTCCAATGAGCAGTTCTTC; CDR3aa: CASSQGGSNEQFF
v_gene: TRBV18; abundance: .; j_gene: TRBJ2-1; d_gene: TRBD2; CDR3nt: TGTGCCAGCTCACCCACAACTAGCGGCCTTTCTGGTGAGCAGTTCTTC; CDR3aa: CASSPTTSGLSGEQFF
v_gene: TRBV6-5; abundance: .; j_gene: TRBJ2-5; d_gene: .; CDR3nt: TGTGCCACGACAGTTGCGGTATCGGGGCCAGAGACCCAGTACTTC; CDR3aa: CATTVAVSGPETQYF
v_gene: TRBV6-6; abundance: few; j_gene: TRBJ2-2; d_gene: .; CDR3nt: TGTGCCAGCAGTTACTCGTACCACGGGGAGCTGTTTTTT; CDR3aa: CASSYSYHGELFF
v_gene: TRBV5-1; abundance: few; j_gene: TRBJ2-1; d_gene: TRBD2; CDR3nt: TGCGCCAGCAAACCTCTAGCGGGAGGTAACAATGAGCAGTTCTTC; CDR3aa: CASKPLAGGNNEQFF
v_gene: TRBV20-1; abundance: .; j_gene: TRBJ2-7; d_gene: TRBD1; CDR3nt: TGCAGTGCCTCCCGGGACAGGGACACCTACGAGCAGTACTTC; CDR3aa: CSASRDRDTYEQYF
v_gene: TRBV10-3; abundance: .; j_gene: TRBJ1-2; d_gene: .; CDR3nt: TGTGCCATCAGTGACAGTCTAATTGGCTACACCTTC; CDR3aa: CAISDSLIGYTF
v_gene: TRBV10-3; abundance: .; j_gene: TRBJ2-3; d_gene: TRBD1; CDR3nt: TGTGCCATCAGTGAGTCGACAGGGAGCACAGATACGCAGTATTTT; CDR3aa: CAISESTGSTDTQYF
v_gene: TRBV20-1; abundance: few; j_gene: TRBJ2-1; d_gene: TRBD2; CDR3nt: TGCAGTGCTAGAGCGGCGGGGGGGTACAATGAGCAGTTCTTC; CDR3aa: CSARAAGGYNEQFF
v_gene: TRBV11-2; abundance: .; j_gene: TRBJ2-3; d_gene: TRBD2; CDR3nt: TGTGCCACCAAACTAGCGTTGACAGATACGCAGTATTTT; CDR3aa: CATKLALTDTQYF
v_gene: TRBV5-1; abundance: few; j_gene: TRBJ2-7; d_gene: .; CDR3nt: TGCGCCAGCACCCACCGTGAACGCAGGCCGAGCACTACCTACGAGCAGTACTTC; CDR3aa: CASTHRERRPSTTYEQYF
v_gene: TRBV20-1; abundance: .; j_gene: TRBJ2-2; d_gene: TRBD2; CDR3nt: TGCAGTGCTAGAAAAGGACTAGCGGGATCAGGGAACACCGGGGAGCTGTTTTTT; CDR3aa: CSARKGLAGSGNTGELFF
v_gene: TRBV5-6; abundance: few; j_gene: TRBJ2-7; d_gene: .; CDR3nt: TGTGCCAGCAGCCCCGGCGGCTTGACCTACGAGCAGTACTTC; CDR3aa: CASSPGGLTYEQYF
v_gene: TRBV5-1; abundance: many; j_gene: TRBJ2-1; d_gene: .; CDR3nt: TGCGCCAGCAGCTTGGAAACGGGTTATGAGCAGTTCTTC; CDR3aa: CASSLETGYEQFF
v_gene: TRBV7-8; abundance: .; j_gene: TRBJ2-2; d_gene: TRBD2; CDR3nt: TGTGCCAGCAGCCACCGACTAGCGGGAGATACCGGGGAGCTGTTTTTT; CDR3aa: CASSHRLAGDTGELFF
v_gene: TRBV20-1; abundance: few; j_gene: TRBJ1-4; d_gene: .; CDR3nt: TGCAGTGCTAGAGATGTCCTCTCGGGGGATGAAAAACTGTTTTTT; CDR3aa: CSARDVLSGDEKLFF
v_gene: TRBV4-1; abundance: few; j_gene: TRBJ2-1; d_gene: .; CDR3nt: TGCGCCAGCAGCCACCCACGGACCCCTAGCTCCTACAATGAGCAGTTCTTC; CDR3aa: CASSHPRTPSSYNEQFF
v_gene: TRBV6-1; abundance: .; j_gene: TRBJ2-7; d_gene: TRBD2; CDR3nt: TGTGCCAGCAGACGACTAGCGGGAGGACCCTACGAGCAGTACTTC; CDR3aa: CASRRLAGGPYEQYF
v_gene: TRBV20-1; abundance: few; j_gene: TRBJ2-3; d_gene: TRBD2; CDR3nt: TGCAGTGCTAGTCGGACTAGCTGGGCCACAGATACGCAGTATTTT; CDR3aa: CSASRTSWATDTQYF
v_gene: TRBV11-2; abundance: .; j_gene: TRBJ1-1; d_gene: .; CDR3nt: TGTGCCAGCAGACAAAGACAGGCAGTCGTGGACACTGAAGCTTTCTTT; CDR3aa: CASRQRQAVVDTEAFF
v_gene: TRBV5-1; abundance: few; j_gene: TRBJ2-2; d_gene: .; CDR3nt: TGCGCCAGCAGCACGGACGGGATCACCGGGGAGCTGTTTTTT; CDR3aa: CASSTDGITGELFF
v_gene: TRBV27; abundance: .; j_gene: TRBJ1-1; d_gene: TRBD1; CDR3nt: TGTGCCAGCACTAGACGGCGACAGGGATGGGGCACTGAAGCTTTCTTT; CDR3aa: CASTRRRQGWGTEAFF
v_gene: TRBV7-9; abundance: many; j_gene: TRBJ2-2; d_gene: .; CDR3nt: TGTGCCAGCACCTTTAGCCCGAACACCGGGGAGCTGTTTTTT; CDR3aa: CASTFSPNTGELFF
v_gene: TRBV5-6; abundance: .; j_gene: TRBJ1-6; d_gene: .; CDR3nt: TGTGCCAGCAGCTTCGATGCAGGGGCTTCACCCCTCCACTTT; CDR3aa: CASSFDAGASPLHF
v_gene: TRBV29-1; abundance: few; j_gene: TRBJ2-1; d_gene: .; CDR3nt: TGCAGCGTTACTCCAGCGGATAAATACAATGAGCAGTTCTTC; CDR3aa: CSVTPADKYNEQFF
v_gene: TRBV7-2; abundance: .; j_gene: TRBJ1-5; d_gene: .; CDR3nt: TGTGCCAGCAGCTTAGGTCCATCCCAGCATTTT; CDR3aa: CASSLGPSQHF
v_gene: TRBV14; abundance: .; j_gene: TRBJ1-1; d_gene: TRBD1; CDR3nt: TGTGCCAGCAGCCAAGCTTACAACAGGGGGAGATCCACTGAAGCTTTCTTT; CDR3aa: CASSQAYNRGRSTEAFF
v_gene: TRBV6-1; abundance: .; j_gene: TRBJ2-7; d_gene: TRBD1; CDR3nt: TGTGCCAGCTCCCCGCGCGGGACAGGGACGTTCTACGAGCAGTACTTC; CDR3aa: CASSPRGTGTFYEQYF
v_gene: TRBV7-2; abundance: few; j_gene: TRBJ2-1; d_gene: TRBD2; CDR3nt: TGTGCCAGCAGCTTAGGAAGACTAGCGAGGAATGAGCAGTTCTTC; CDR3aa: CASSLGRLARNEQFF
v_gene: TRBV4-1; abundance: .; j_gene: TRBJ1-1; d_gene: .; CDR3nt: TGCGCCAGCAGCCAATCCGGGGGGCATGACACTGAAGCTTTCTTT; CDR3aa: CASSQSGGHDTEAFF
v_gene: TRBV12-3/TRBV12-4; abundance: many; j_gene: TRBJ2-7; d_gene: TRBD1; CDR3nt: TGTGCCAGCAGGACAGGGGAAATATACGAGCAGTACTTC; CDR3aa: CASRTGEIYEQYF
v_gene: TRBV28; abundance: few; j_gene: TRBJ2-3; d_gene: .; CDR3nt: TGTGCCAGCATCCCCCAACCCGGCCAAAGGACAGATACGCAGTATTTT; CDR3aa: CASIPQPGQRTDTQYF
v_gene: TRBV10-1; abundance: .; j_gene: TRBJ2-2; d_gene: .; CDR3nt: TGCGCCAGCAGTTCTACAGGGTCGGGCACCGGGGAGCTGTTTTTT; CDR3aa: CASSSTGSGTGELFF
v_gene: TRBV9; abundance: few; j_gene: TRBJ2-1; d_gene: TRBD2; CDR3nt: TGTGCCAGCAGCGGGACTGCTAGCGGAGAGGCGCAGGAGCAGTTCTTC; CDR3aa: CASSGTASGEAQEQFF
v_gene: TRBV6-2/TRBV6-3; abundance: few; j_gene: TRBJ2-5; d_gene: .; CDR3nt: TGTGCCAGCGGGAATCCGGGACCCTTACAAGAGTCCCAGTACTTC; CDR3aa: CASGNPGPLQESQYF
v_gene: TRBV29-1; abundance: few; j_gene: TRBJ2-1; d_gene: .; CDR3nt: TGCAGCGTTGGAGCCATAGAGCAGTTCTTC; CDR3aa: CSVGAIEQFF
v_gene: TRBV7-9; abundance: .; j_gene: TRBJ1-6; d_gene: TRBD1; CDR3nt: TGTGCCAGCAGCTTTCAGGGGGATTCACCCCTCCACTTT; CDR3aa: CASSFQGDSPLHF
v_gene: TRBV5-1; abundance: few; j_gene: TRBJ2-1; d_gene: TRBD2; CDR3nt: TGCGCCAGCAGCTTGGGGCGGCTAGCGGGTCCCAATGAGCAGTTCTTC; CDR3aa: CASSLGRLAGPNEQFF
v_gene: TRBV29-1; abundance: .; j_gene: TRBJ2-1; d_gene: .; CDR3nt: TGCAGCCAGGGACAAACGCACCACAATGAGCAGTTCTTC; CDR3aa: CSQGQTHHNEQFF
v_gene: TRBV24-1; abundance: .; j_gene: TRBJ2-3; d_gene: .; CDR3nt: TGTGCCACCCGGGACCGCCTAGATACGCAGTATTTT; CDR3aa: CATRDRLDTQYF
v_gene: TRBV4-1; abundance: few; j_gene: TRBJ2-1; d_gene: TRBD2; CDR3nt: TGCGCCAGCAGCCAAATTCGCGCTAGCGGTTACAATGAGCAGTTCTTC; CDR3aa: CASSQIRASGYNEQFF
v_gene: TRBV20-1; abundance: few; j_gene: TRBJ2-2; d_gene: TRBD2; CDR3nt: TGCAGTGCTTTTCCCGGGACTAGTAACGCCGGGGAGCTGTTTTTT; CDR3aa: CSAFPGTSNAGELFF
v_gene: TRBV11-2; abundance: .; j_gene: TRBJ1-2; d_gene: TRBD1; CDR3nt: TGTGCCAGCAGTTACGGGACAGGGTCTGATAACTATGGCTACACCTTC; CDR3aa: CASSYGTGSDNYGYTF
v_gene: TRBV5-1; abundance: few; j_gene: TRBJ1-4; d_gene: TRBD1; CDR3nt: TGCGCCAGCAGCTTGGCCGACAGGGATTTTGAAAAACTGTTTTTT; CDR3aa: CASSLADRDFEKLFF
v_gene: TRBV7-3; abundance: many; j_gene: TRBJ2-7; d_gene: .; CDR3nt: TGTGCCAGCAGCTTAGCGCCGGTCCACTCCTACGAGCAGTACTTC; CDR3aa: CASSLAPVHSYEQYF
v_gene: TRBV12-3/TRBV12-4; abundance: .; j_gene: TRBJ1-5; d_gene: TRBD1; CDR3nt: TGTGCCAGCAGTTCCATAGACAGGGGAAATCAGCCCCAGCATTTT; CDR3aa: CASSSIDRGNQPQHF
v_gene: TRBV6-1; abundance: few; j_gene: TRBJ2-5; d_gene: .; CDR3nt: TGTGCCAGCAGTCGACAGGTCCGAGAGACCCAGTACTTC; CDR3aa: CASSRQVRETQYF